This is a list of T cell receptor beta chains from one sample in a study of neurological immune-mediated disorders. TCRdb independently ran MiXCR on the 5' RACE reads; one entry per CDR3 protein. Here the sample spans tens of thousands of distinct CDR3 sequences, about 4.9% being singletons. Sequenced input: PBMCs. All receptors come from a young man with multiple sclerosis. Both conserved end residues are part of each CDR3. The order of the fields is V gene, J gene, clone size, D gene, CDR3 DNA, CDR3 protein. D genes are given only for firm matches. Only some rows state a clone size, as once, few, many or a class for expanded clones.

TRBV5-1,TRBJ2-7,many,-,TGCGCCAGCAGCTTGGCCGGGGGAGAGCAGTACTTC,CASSLAGGEQYF
TRBV7-9,TRBJ1-2,many,TRBD1,TGTGCCAGCAGCACCTTACAGGGGGCCGGCTACACCTTC,CASSTLQGAGYTF
TRBV7-9,TRBJ1-4,many,-,TGTGCCAGCGCCACGGGTGGCGCTAATGAAAAACTGTTTTTT,CASATGGANEKLFF
TRBV12-5,TRBJ1-1,-,TRBD1,TGTGCTAGTGGCACGGGACAGGGTTCGGACACTGAAGCTTTCTTT,CASGTGQGSDTEAFF
TRBV5-1,TRBJ2-1,many,-,TGCGCCAGCAGCAGGGGGGGTGGGTCCTACAATGAGCAGTTCTTC,CASSRGGGSYNEQFF
TRBV20-1,TRBJ2-6,many,-,TGCAGTGCTAGAGATGGGCCAGGGAGACGACCTGGGGCCAACGTCCTGACTTTC,CSARDGPGRRPGANVLTF
TRBV18,TRBJ1-2,many,-,TGTGCCAGCTCACACGGAGGGGCGAGTGGCTACACCTTC,CASSHGGASGYTF
TRBV20-1,TRBJ2-5,many,-,TGCAGTGCTAGCAGTGACAAGGGGACCCAGTACTTC,CSASSDKGTQYF
TRBV15,TRBJ2-5,few,TRBD1,TGTGCCACCTGGGGCAGGGGGCGCAGGGAGACCCAGTACTTC,CATWGRGRRETQYF
TRBV3-1,TRBJ1-2,many,-,TGTGCCAGCAGCCATCGCGGGGCTGCTAACTATGGCTACACCTTC,CASSHRGAANYGYTF
TRBV5-5,TRBJ2-3,many,TRBD2,TGTGCCAGCAGCTTGACTAGCGGAAGCACAGATACGCAGTATTTT,CASSLTSGSTDTQYF